The present T cell receptor beta chain was sequenced within a study of monozygotic twins with inflammatory bowel disease. CDR3 length: 16 residues. CDR1 SGHTA and CDR2 FQGNSA come from the germline V gene. One entry per CDR3 protein, without DNA, is what TCRdb gives after re-calling the 5' RACE reads. This sample's table reports about 210,000 distinct CDR3 sequences. The chain carries TRBV7-2 and TRBJ1-1; TCRdb's D call of TRBD1 is untestable without DNA. Sequencing input: blood. The receptor was derived from a human donor with ulcerative colitis or Crohn's disease, or a healthy co-twin of an affected twin (not recorded which). The CDR3 sequence is CASSPVGMGANTEAFF.